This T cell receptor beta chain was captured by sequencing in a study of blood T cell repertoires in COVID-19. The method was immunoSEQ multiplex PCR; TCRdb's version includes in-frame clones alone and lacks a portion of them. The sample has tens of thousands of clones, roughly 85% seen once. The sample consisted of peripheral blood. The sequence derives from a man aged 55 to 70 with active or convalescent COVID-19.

CDR3 in DNA: TGTGCCAGCAGCCAAGAACAGGGTAACACCATATATTTT. Protein product: CASSQEQGNTIYF. This rearrangement joins TRBV3-1 (or the pseudogene TRBV3-2) to TRBJ1-3; the D gene is possibly TRBD1 (6 bases). The ends were cut back, 0 bases at V and 7 bases at J, with 7 bases in the middle. This CDR3 region has 13 residues. Germline lookup yields CDR1 LGHDT and CDR2 YNNKEL (reference sequence).